A selection of T cell receptor beta chains follows, all from one sample in a study of CD8 T cells in Susac syndrome. TCRdb redid the calling of the immunoSEQ multiplex PCR reads with MiXCR, one entry per CDR3 protein. Among about 200,000 distinct CDR3 sequences listed, roughly 95% were seen once. Sequenced input: CD4+ T cells from PBMCs. These receptors were taken from a human donor in good health. Both conserved end residues are part of each CDR3. The size of a clone is reported for some rows only, either as once, few or many, or as a class for expanded clones.

CDR3aa,v_gene,j_gene,abundance
CSVPMDYGYTF,TRBV29-1,TRBJ1-2,once
CASSDLNGYTF,TRBV3-1,TRBJ1-2,-
CASSLPGDNEQFF,TRBV5-4,TRBJ2-1,-
CSVRTGDFTGELFF,TRBV29-1,TRBJ2-2,-
CSVGLAGGAGLGTDTQYF,TRBV29-1,TRBJ2-3,-
CASGGTSNQPQHF,TRBV19,TRBJ1-5,-
CASSRSGSTGANVLTF,TRBV28,TRBJ2-6,-
CSVNVGGPWDTEAFF,TRBV29-1,TRBJ1-1,-
CSVRTGNTEAFF,TRBV29-1,TRBJ1-1,-
CASSLTLPGAEAFF,TRBV7-2,TRBJ1-1,once
CASSSPTKAYNEQFF,TRBV27,TRBJ2-1,-
CASSPTSGRDNEQFF,TRBV7-9,TRBJ2-1,-
CSASPGTELAKNIQYF,TRBV20-1,TRBJ2-4,-
CASSPRSGARQETQYF,TRBV18,TRBJ2-5,-
CASSLRTSGSGDTQYF,TRBV9,TRBJ2-3,-
CSVGGREQFF,TRBV29-1,TRBJ2-1,-
CASNVQGQANSPLHF,TRBV9,TRBJ1-6,once
CSAGNPNYGYTF,TRBV20-1,TRBJ1-2,-
CASSLRSGRVSEQFF,TRBV5-4,TRBJ2-1,-
CASSWDRNTGELFF,TRBV5-6,TRBJ2-2,-
CSASEGTENYEQYF,TRBV20-1,TRBJ2-7,-
CASSPIWNNEQFF,TRBV7-2,TRBJ2-1,-
CSVEDTRGSYGYTF,TRBV29-1,TRBJ1-2,-
CASSSPGQGHSGYTF,TRBV27,TRBJ1-2,once
CASSWGARETQYF,TRBV27,TRBJ2-5,few
CSVQASGLYNEQFF,TRBV29-1,TRBJ2-1,-